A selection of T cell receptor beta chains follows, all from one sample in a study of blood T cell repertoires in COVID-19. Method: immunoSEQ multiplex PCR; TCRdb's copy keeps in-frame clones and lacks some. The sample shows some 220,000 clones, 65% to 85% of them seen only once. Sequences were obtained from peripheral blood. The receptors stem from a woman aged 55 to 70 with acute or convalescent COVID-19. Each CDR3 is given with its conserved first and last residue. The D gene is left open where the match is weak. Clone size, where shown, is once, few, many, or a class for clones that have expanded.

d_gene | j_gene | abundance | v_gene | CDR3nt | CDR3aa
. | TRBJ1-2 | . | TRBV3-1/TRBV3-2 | TGTGCCAGCAGCCAAGAAATAGGGGGAAGAAGGGGCTACACCTTC | CASSQEIGGRRGYTF
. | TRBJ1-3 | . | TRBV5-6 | TGTGCCAGCAGCTCGGACTTTAGAAACACCATATATTTT | CASSSDFRNTIYF
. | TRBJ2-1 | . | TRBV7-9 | TGTGCCAGCAGGTTAGACAGGTACAATGAGCAGTTCTTC | CASRLDRYNEQFF
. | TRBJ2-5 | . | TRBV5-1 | TGCGCCAGCAGCTTTGAGGACAGTGAGACCCAGTACTTC | CASSFEDSETQYF
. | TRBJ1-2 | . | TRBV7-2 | TGTGCCAGCAGTACTCACCAGGGGTTCTATGGCTACACCTTC | CASSTHQGFYGYTF
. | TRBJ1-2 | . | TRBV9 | TGTGCCAGCAGCGTAGCTTCTAACTATGGCTACACCTTC | CASSVASNYGYTF
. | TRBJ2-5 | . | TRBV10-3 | TGTGCCACGAACGCGGGGAGCCAAGAGACCCAGTACTTC | CATNAGSQETQYF
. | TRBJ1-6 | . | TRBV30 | TGTGCCTGGAGTGTATCATTGAGAGTGGTGCCTTCACCCCTCCACTTT | CAWSVSLRVVPSPLHF
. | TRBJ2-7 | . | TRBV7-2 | TGTGCCAGCAGCGCGGGACTTGGAGGGTTGTACGAGCAGTACTTC | CASSAGLGGLYEQYF
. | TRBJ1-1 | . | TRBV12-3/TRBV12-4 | TGTGCCAGCAGTTTTACAGGGAAAGATGAAGCTTTCTTT | CASSFTGKDEAFF
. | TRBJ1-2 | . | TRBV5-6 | TGTGCCAGCAGCGCGAGGGAGAGCTACACCTTC | CASSARESYTF
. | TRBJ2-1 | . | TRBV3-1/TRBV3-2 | TGTGCCAGCAGCCGAAGGACACTTTCCTACAATGAGCAGTTCTTC | CASSRRTLSYNEQFF
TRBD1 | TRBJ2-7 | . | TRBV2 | TGTGCCAGCAGGATCGGGACAGGGTACTACGAGCAGTACTTC | CASRIGTGYYEQYF
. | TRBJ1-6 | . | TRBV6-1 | TGTGCCAGCAGTGAAGCCCCCGGTCATTCCGGTAATTCACCCCTCCACTTT | CASSEAPGHSGNSPLHF
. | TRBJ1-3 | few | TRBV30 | TGTGCCTGGAATACGGGATCTGGAAACACCATATATTTT | CAWNTGSGNTIYF
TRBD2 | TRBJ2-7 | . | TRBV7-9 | TGTGCCAGCAGCTTAGACTTGGGACTAGCGGGGGGCCGTTCCTACGAGCAGTACTTC | CASSLDLGLAGGRSYEQYF
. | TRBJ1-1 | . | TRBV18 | TGTGCCAGCTCACCGAAACCGGGACACCTTTACACTGAAGCTTTCTTT | CASSPKPGHLYTEAFF
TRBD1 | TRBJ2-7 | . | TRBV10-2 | TGCGCCAGCAGACAAGGACAGGGCTCCTACGAGCAGTACTTC | CASRQGQGSYEQYF
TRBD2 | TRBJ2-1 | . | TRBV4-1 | TGCGCCAGCAGCCAGGGCGATAGCGGGGGGGCAGGTCATGAGCAGTTCTTC | CASSQGDSGGAGHEQFF
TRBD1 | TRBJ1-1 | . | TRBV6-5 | TGTGCCAGCAGAGAGACAGGGGTGAGCACTGAAGCTTTCTTT | CASRETGVSTEAFF
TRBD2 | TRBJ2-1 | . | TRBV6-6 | TGTGCCAGCAGTTTCGTAGCGGGGTACGGTGAGCAGTTCTTC | CASSFVAGYGEQFF
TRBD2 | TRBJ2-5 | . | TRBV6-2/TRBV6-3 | TGTGCCAGCAGTAGACTAGCGGGGGGCCCAGAGACCCAGTACTTC | CASSRLAGGPETQYF
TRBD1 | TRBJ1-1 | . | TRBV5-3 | TGTGCCAGAAGGCGAGGGGACAGGGCCCACTCACTCACTGAAGCTTTCTTT | CARRRGDRAHSLTEAFF
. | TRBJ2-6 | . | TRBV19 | TGTGCCAGTAGTATGCCCCGCACAGGAGCCTCTGGGGCCAACGTCCTGACTTTC | CASSMPRTGASGANVLTF
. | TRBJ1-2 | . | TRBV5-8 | TGTGCCAGCAGCTTGGCCGGGAGGGCGGGTGGCTACACCTTC | CASSLAGRAGGYTF
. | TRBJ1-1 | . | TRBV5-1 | TGCGCCAGCAGCATCGCAACAGGGAGATACACTGAAGCTTTCTTT | CASSIATGRYTEAFF
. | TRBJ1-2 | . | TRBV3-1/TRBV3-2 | TGTGCCAGCAGCCTAAGCGCATATGGCTACACCTTC | CASSLSAYGYTF
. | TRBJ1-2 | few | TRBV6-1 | TGTGCCAGCAGTGGAGTAATGGGGGCGAAGTACTCTGGCTACACCTTC | CASSGVMGAKYSGYTF
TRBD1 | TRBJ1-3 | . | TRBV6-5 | TGTGCCACCGGACAGGGGCACTCTGGAAACACCATATATTTT | CATGQGHSGNTIYF
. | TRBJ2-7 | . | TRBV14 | TGTGCCAGCAGCCAAGTTCAGCGACTCCCCTACGAGCAGTACTTC | CASSQVQRLPYEQYF
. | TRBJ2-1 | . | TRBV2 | TGTGCCAGCAAGGGGGTCCGGGGGGCGTCTTTCAATGAGCAGTTCTTC | CASKGVRGASFNEQFF
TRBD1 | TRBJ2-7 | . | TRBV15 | TGTGCCACCAGCAGGGACAGGGGGCGGGAGCAGTACTTC | CATSRDRGREQYF
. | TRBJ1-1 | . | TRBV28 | TGTGCCAGCAGTTTATATGGGACTTACATGAACACTGAAGCTTTCTTT | CASSLYGTYMNTEAFF
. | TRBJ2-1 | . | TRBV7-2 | TGTGCCAGCAGGGGGCCTGTTTACAATGAGCAGTTCTTC | CASRGPVYNEQFF
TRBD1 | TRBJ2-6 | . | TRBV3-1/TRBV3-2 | TGTGCCAGCAGCCAGGCCCTACCGGGACAGGGCGGCTCTGGGGCCAACGTCCTGACTTTC | CASSQALPGQGGSGANVLTF
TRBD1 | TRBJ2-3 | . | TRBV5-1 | TGCGCCAGCAGCTTGGTAGGGGGCGCAGATACGCAGTATTTT | CASSLVGGADTQYF
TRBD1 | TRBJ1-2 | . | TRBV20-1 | TGCAGTGCTAGTTTTTTAAGAGGACAGGCTCCAGGTACCTATGGCTACACCTTC | CSASFLRGQAPGTYGYTF
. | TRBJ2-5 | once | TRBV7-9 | TGTGCCAGCAGCCTCCTGTGGGGGGAGCAAGAGACCCAGTACTTC | CASSLLWGEQETQYF
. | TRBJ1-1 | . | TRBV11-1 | TGTGCCAGCAGCAGGGAGGAGGATACTGAAGCTTTCTTT | CASSREEDTEAFF
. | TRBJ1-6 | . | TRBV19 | TGTGCCAGTAGTTTATACAGTTTGGATTCACCCCTCCACTTT | CASSLYSLDSPLHF
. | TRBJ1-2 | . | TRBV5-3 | TGTGCCAGAAGGACTAATGCGGGAGGCTACACCTTC | CARRTNAGGYTF